The present entry profiles one T cell receptor (beta chain) with its context. The data belong to a study of blood T cell repertoires in COVID-19. CDR3 length: 12 amino acids. The germline V and J ends were trimmed by 9 bases and 9 bases, with 17 bases remaining between them. The protocol was immunoSEQ multiplex PCR, while the TCRdb copy is restricted to in-frame clones and leaves out a portion. The sample includes 40,000 or so clones, approximately 91% of them seen just once. The sample consisted of peripheral blood. This receptor was identified in a human donor in a cohort sampled during active COVID-19. V and J are TRBV12-3 or TRBV12-4 and TRBJ2-5; D is possibly TRBD2 (7 bases). The CDR3 loop is CASLGASGSQYF. In DNA form, the CDR3 reads TGTGCCAGTCTGGGGGCTAGCGGTTCCCAGTACTTC.